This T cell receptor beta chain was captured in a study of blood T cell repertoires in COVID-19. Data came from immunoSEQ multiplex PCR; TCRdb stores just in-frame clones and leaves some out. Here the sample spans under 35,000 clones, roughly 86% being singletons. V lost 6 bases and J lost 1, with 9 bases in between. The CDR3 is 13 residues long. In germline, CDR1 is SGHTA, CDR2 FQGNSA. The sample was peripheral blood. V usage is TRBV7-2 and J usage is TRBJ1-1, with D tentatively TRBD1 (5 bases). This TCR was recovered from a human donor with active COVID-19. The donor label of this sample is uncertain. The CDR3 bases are TGTGCCAGCAGGAGGACACGGAACACTGAAGCTTTCTTT. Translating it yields CASRRTRNTEAFF. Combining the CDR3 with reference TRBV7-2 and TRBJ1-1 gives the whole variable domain GAGVSQSPSNKVTEKGKDVELRCDPISGHTALYWYRQSLGQGLEFLIYFQGNSAPDKSGLPSDRFSAERTGGSVSTLTIQRTQQEDSAVYLCASRRTRNTEAFFGQGTRLTVV.